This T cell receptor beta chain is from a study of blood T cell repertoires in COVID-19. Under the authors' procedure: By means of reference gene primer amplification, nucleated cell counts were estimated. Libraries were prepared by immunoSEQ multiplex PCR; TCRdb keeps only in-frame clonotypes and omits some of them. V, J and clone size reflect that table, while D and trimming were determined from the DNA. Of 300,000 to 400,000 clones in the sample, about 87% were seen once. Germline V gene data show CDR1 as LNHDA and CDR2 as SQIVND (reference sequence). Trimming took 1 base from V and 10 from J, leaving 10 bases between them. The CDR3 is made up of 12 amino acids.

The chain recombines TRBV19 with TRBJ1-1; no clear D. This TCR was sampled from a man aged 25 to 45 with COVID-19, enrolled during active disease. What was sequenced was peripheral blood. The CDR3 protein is CASSIGGARAFF. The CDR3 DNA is TGTGCCAGTAGTATAGGGGGAGCGAGAGCTTTCTTT.